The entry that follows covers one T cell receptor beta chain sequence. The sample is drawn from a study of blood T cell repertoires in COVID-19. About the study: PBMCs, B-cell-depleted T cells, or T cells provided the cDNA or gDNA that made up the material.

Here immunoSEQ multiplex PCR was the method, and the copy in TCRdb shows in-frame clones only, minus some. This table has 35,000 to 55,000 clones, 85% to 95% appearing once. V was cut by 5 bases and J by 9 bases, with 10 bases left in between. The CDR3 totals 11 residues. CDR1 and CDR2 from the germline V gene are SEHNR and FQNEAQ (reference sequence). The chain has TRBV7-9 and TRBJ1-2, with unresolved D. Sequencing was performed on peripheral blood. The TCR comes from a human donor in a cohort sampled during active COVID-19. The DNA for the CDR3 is TGTGCCAGCAGCGGACGCGGGAGCTACACCTTC. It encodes CASSGRGSYTF.